This T cell receptor beta chain was identified during a study of cytomegalovirus exposure and HLA in healthy donors. General study points: Through in vitro validation, three CMV-associated chains were shown to be specific for CMV antigens.

The PCR employed 60 Vbeta primers together with 13 Jbeta primers. Measured with immunoSEQ multiplex PCR; TCRdb has only the in-frame clones, and not every one. The sample includes 110,000 to 150,000 clones, 84% of them seen just once. This CDR3 is 13 amino acids long. Germline values: CDR1 LGHNA, CDR2 YSLEER. The V and J ends lost 4 bases and 5 bases respectively, with 9 bases between them. As for this clone: Its specificity is not known.

The chain recombines TRBV4-3 with TRBJ1-5; D is perhaps TRBD1 (5 bases). This TCR was sampled from a boy between 2 and 10 years old in good health and CMV-seronegative. Material for sequencing was PBMCs. The CDR3 DNA sequence: TGCGCCAGCAGCCCGGCGGGGGATCAGCCCCAGCATTTT. It specifies CASSPAGDQPQHF.